This TCR beta chain comes out of a study of cytomegalovirus exposure and HLA in healthy donors. The study's findings and limits: The study had only CMV serostatus as immune exposure information.

Concerning this clone itself: What it binds is unknown.

Germline V lookup: CDR1 MNHNS, CDR2 SASEGT. V was cut by 3 bases and J by 3 bases, with 12 bases left in between. This CDR3 comprises 14 residues. It was with 60 Vbeta and 13 Jbeta primers that the PCR ran. TCRdb's copy holds only in-frame clones and misses some; the assay was immunoSEQ multiplex PCR. In the table there are more than 95,000 clones, 80% to 85% of which are singletons. V is TRBV6-1 and J is TRBJ2-7, with D possibly TRBD1 on 6 matching bases. The TCR was taken from a man aged 30 to 39 in good health and CMV-seropositive. Input material: PBMCs. The CDR3 coding sequence is TGTGCCAGCAGTGATACAGGGACGGGCTACGAGCAGTACTTC. Amino acid sequence: CASSDTGTGYEQYF.